The 3 T cell receptor delta chains reported below all come from one sample, sequenced in a study of DNA immune sequencing with unique molecular identifiers. Primers for all 8 TRDV and 4 TRDJ genes amplified genomic DNA in 32-plex. A 12-nucleotide UMI was added during 3 to 4 barcoding PCR cycles before adapter PCR. TCRdb reanalysed the multiplex PCR reads with CATT. The sample has roughly 5,200 delta-chain clones; 9.5% to 13% are singletons. Sequenced: gamma-delta T cells enriched from blood buffy coat, or unenriched PBMCs (not recorded which). The receptors were sampled from a human donor in good health.

The chain couples TRAV29/DV5 to TRDJ1, with TRDD3 identical over 9 bases. The J gene comes from matching the DNA to germline here; TCRdb lacks it. The CDR3 contains 18 residues. The germline V gene has CDR1 NSMFDY and CDR2 ISSIKDK. The V and J ends lost 0 bases and 1 base, in that order; junction bases with no gene match: 13. The CDR3 DNA is TGTGCAGCAAGCGCGCTTCCGCTTACTGGGGGAATCACCGATAAACTCATCTTT. It codes for CAASALPLTGGITDKLIF.

The sample holds a few counts of this clone. TCRdb assigns this DNA the protein of a much larger clone, which departs from its translation at residue 10; this likely reflects a read error, and the protein shown comes from translating the DNA. The rearrangement links TRDV2 to TRDJ1; 7 nucleotides match TRDD3. The germline gives CDR1 GEAIGNYY, CDR2 EKD. There are 14 residues in the CDR3. This CDR3 is CACDRMGDTGKLIF. The CDR3 DNA sequence: TGTGCCTGTGACCGAATGGGGGACACCGGTAAACTCATCTTT.

The gene calls are TRDV2 and TRDJ1, with 11 bases aligning to TRDD3. CDR1 and CDR2 (germline): GEAIGNYY, EKD. CDR3 length: 16 amino acids. V gave up 2 bases and J gave up 2 bases; unmatched junction bases: 6. The CDR3 sequence is CACDKLGDTGTDKLIF. DNA for the CDR3: TGTGCCTGTGACAAGCTGGGGGATACTGGGACCGATAAACTCATCTTT.